The subject of this entry is one TCR beta chain. Its antigen is undetermined. Researchers processed graft tissue to release intraepithelial and lamina propria lymphocytes. CDR1 and CDR2 (germline): SGHTA, FQGNSA. This CDR3 comprises 14 residues. Trimming stripped 1 base from V and 3 bases from J, with 10 bases between. The data belong to a study of graft-versus-host responses after intestinal transplantation. Study-wide context: Tacrolimus plus steroids were given to all recipients for roughly three years, preceded by anti-thymocyte globulin induction.

Here immunoSEQ multiplex PCR was the method, and the copy in TCRdb shows in-frame clones only, minus some. This table has over 60,000 clones, around 90% appearing once. The study's findings and limits: Early after transplant, HvG declines were associated with peak levels of circulating GvH clones.

This sample comprised ileum tissue, obtained about 350 days after transplant. The chain has TRBV7-2 and TRBJ2-7; unclear D gene. The clonotype comes from a human patient who received an intestinal transplant, so some T cells may come from the graft donor. CDR3 nucleotides: TGTGCCAGCAGCTTAGTGGGTCCCTACTACGAGCAGTACTTC. It is translated as CASSLVGPYYEQYF.